A selection of T cell receptor beta chains follows, all from one sample in a study of blood T cell repertoires in COVID-19. TCRdb keeps only in-frame clones here, not all; method: immunoSEQ multiplex PCR. Of about 170,000 clones detected, 80% to 85% appear once; the ten largest clones hold about 2.7%. The sample taken for sequencing was peripheral blood. All receptors derive from a human donor with acute or convalescent COVID-19. The donor label of this sample is uncertain. Each CDR3 is given with its conserved first and last residue. Each record gives: CDR3 length, clone size, V gene, J gene, D gene, CDR3 DNA, CDR3 protein. D genes are given only for firm matches. Not all rows give a size; the values are once, few, many and, for expanded clones, a class.

CDR3 length: 15
clone size: -
V gene: TRBV10-3
J gene: TRBJ1-6
D gene: TRBD1
CDR3 DNA: TGTGCCATCCGGGAGGACAGGGGGCAGAATTCACCCCTCCACTTT
CDR3 protein: CAIREDRGQNSPLHF

CDR3 length: 16
clone size: -
V gene: TRBV7-9
J gene: TRBJ1-2
D gene: TRBD1
CDR3 DNA: TGTGCCAGCAGCTGGGGCCGGGACAGGGGGTTTGATGGCTACACCTTC
CDR3 protein: CASSWGRDRGFDGYTF

CDR3 length: 15
clone size: -
V gene: TRBV2
J gene: TRBJ2-1
D gene: -
CDR3 DNA: TGTGCCAGCAGGCCCGGACTCCTGCAGATGAATGAGCAGTTCTTC
CDR3 protein: CASRPGLLQMNEQFF

CDR3 length: 13
clone size: many
V gene: TRBV14
J gene: TRBJ1-2
D gene: -
CDR3 DNA: TGTGCCAGCAGCCTTCGGGACAAAGGTGGCTACACCTTC
CDR3 protein: CASSLRDKGGYTF

CDR3 length: 14
clone size: -
V gene: TRBV6-5
J gene: TRBJ2-3
D gene: -
CDR3 DNA: TGTGCCAGCAAGATAAGCGGCAGCACAGATACGCAGTATTTT
CDR3 protein: CASKISGSTDTQYF

CDR3 length: 14
clone size: -
V gene: TRBV30
J gene: TRBJ2-7
D gene: -
CDR3 DNA: TGTGCCTGGAGCAGGGGCAGGGGCGCCTACGAGCAGTACTTC
CDR3 protein: CAWSRGRGAYEQYF

CDR3 length: 14
clone size: few
V gene: TRBV5-4
J gene: TRBJ1-2
D gene: TRBD1
CDR3 DNA: TGTGCCAGCAGAACAACGACAGGGAGCCTTGGCTACACCTTC
CDR3 protein: CASRTTTGSLGYTF

CDR3 length: 17
clone size: -
V gene: TRBV6-2/TRBV6-3
J gene: TRBJ2-7
D gene: TRBD2
CDR3 DNA: TGTGCCAGCAGTTCCACGGGGCGGCTAGCGGTAACCTACGAGCAGTACTTC
CDR3 protein: CASSSTGRLAVTYEQYF

CDR3 length: 13
clone size: -
V gene: TRBV12-3/TRBV12-4
J gene: TRBJ1-2
D gene: -
CDR3 DNA: TGTGCCAGCAGTTTCACGGCTCCAGGTGGCTACACCTTC
CDR3 protein: CASSFTAPGGYTF

CDR3 length: 15
clone size: -
V gene: TRBV9
J gene: TRBJ1-4
D gene: -
CDR3 DNA: TGTGCCAGCAGCCCTAGCTGGGACCTCAGGGGAAAACTGTTTTTT
CDR3 protein: CASSPSWDLRGKLFF

CDR3 length: 13
clone size: -
V gene: TRBV5-4
J gene: TRBJ1-2
D gene: -
CDR3 DNA: TGTGCCAGCAGCTTCCCGGGGGGAGGCGGCTACACCTTC
CDR3 protein: CASSFPGGGGYTF

CDR3 length: 14
clone size: -
V gene: TRBV6-5
J gene: TRBJ2-7
D gene: -
CDR3 DNA: TGTGCCAGCAGAATAGACAGGCTGTCCTACGAGCAGTACTTC
CDR3 protein: CASRIDRLSYEQYF

CDR3 length: 13
clone size: -
V gene: TRBV28
J gene: TRBJ1-5
D gene: -
CDR3 DNA: TGTGCCAGCAGCTTATCACGGAATCAGCCCCAGCATTTT
CDR3 protein: CASSLSRNQPQHF

CDR3 length: 15
clone size: -
V gene: TRBV5-1
J gene: TRBJ1-4
D gene: -
CDR3 DNA: TGCGCCAGCAGCCGTACAGGAGATAATAATGAAAAACTGTTTTTT
CDR3 protein: CASSRTGDNNEKLFF

CDR3 length: 15
clone size: -
V gene: TRBV5-1
J gene: TRBJ2-1
D gene: TRBD1
CDR3 DNA: TGCGCCAGCAGCCGTACAGGGGATCATGGCAATGAGCAGTTCTTC
CDR3 protein: CASSRTGDHGNEQFF

CDR3 length: 14
clone size: few
V gene: TRBV28
J gene: TRBJ1-3
D gene: -
CDR3 DNA: TGTGCCAGCACGGGCAGGGTGGGGGGAAACACCATATATTTT
CDR3 protein: CASTGRVGGNTIYF

CDR3 length: 14
clone size: -
V gene: TRBV7-3
J gene: TRBJ2-1
D gene: -
CDR3 DNA: TGTGCCAGCAGCCCGGACAGATCCCCCAATGAGCAGTTCTTC
CDR3 protein: CASSPDRSPNEQFF

CDR3 length: 15
clone size: -
V gene: TRBV28
J gene: TRBJ1-1
D gene: TRBD1
CDR3 DNA: TGTGCCAGCCGCGGTGGTCAGGGGGCTGGAGGTGAAGCTTTCTTT
CDR3 protein: CASRGGQGAGGEAFF

CDR3 length: 12
clone size: once
V gene: TRBV3-1/TRBV3-2
J gene: TRBJ2-6
D gene: -
CDR3 DNA: TGTGCCAGCAGCCTGGGGGGTAACGTCCTGACTTTC
CDR3 protein: CASSLGGNVLTF

CDR3 length: 13
clone size: -
V gene: TRBV9
J gene: TRBJ2-7
D gene: TRBD2
CDR3 DNA: TGTGCCAGGCTAAGCGGGAAAAGTTACGAGCAGTACTTC
CDR3 protein: CARLSGKSYEQYF

CDR3 length: 15
clone size: -
V gene: TRBV7-6
J gene: TRBJ2-5
D gene: -
CDR3 DNA: TGTGCCAGCAGCTTAGCGCCAGGGGGGCGGGAGACCCAGTACTTC
CDR3 protein: CASSLAPGGRETQYF

CDR3 length: 17
clone size: once
V gene: TRBV11-2
J gene: TRBJ2-2
D gene: TRBD1
CDR3 DNA: TGTGCCAGCAGCGCTGGGGGGACAGGGGGCGCGGGCGGGGAGCTGTTTTTT
CDR3 protein: CASSAGGTGGAGGELFF

CDR3 length: 14
clone size: -
V gene: TRBV5-1
J gene: TRBJ2-7
D gene: TRBD1
CDR3 DNA: TGCGCCAGCAGCCGGGGACAGGGGGACTACGAGCAGTACTTC
CDR3 protein: CASSRGQGDYEQYF

CDR3 length: 13
clone size: -
V gene: TRBV2
J gene: TRBJ1-5
D gene: TRBD1
CDR3 DNA: TGTGCCAGCAGTTATGACAGGGCCCAGCCCCAGCATTTT
CDR3 protein: CASSYDRAQPQHF

CDR3 length: 13
clone size: -
V gene: TRBV2
J gene: TRBJ1-1
D gene: -
CDR3 DNA: TGTGCCAGCAGACAGAACATGAACACTGAAGCTTTCTTT
CDR3 protein: CASRQNMNTEAFF

CDR3 length: 16
clone size: once
V gene: TRBV21-1
J gene: TRBJ2-4
D gene: -
CDR3 DNA: TGTGCCAGCAGCGAACAGGGGGCCAGGGCCAAAAACATTCAGTACTTC
CDR3 protein: CASSEQGARAKNIQYF

CDR3 length: 13
clone size: many
V gene: TRBV7-9
J gene: TRBJ1-1
D gene: -
CDR3 DNA: TGTGCCAGCAGCTGGGGCAGGGACACTGAAGCTTTCTTT
CDR3 protein: CASSWGRDTEAFF

CDR3 length: 15
clone size: few
V gene: TRBV5-1
J gene: TRBJ1-4
D gene: -
CDR3 DNA: TGCGCCAGCAGCTGGGAGGGTTTAGAAGGTGAAAAACTGTTTTTT
CDR3 protein: CASSWEGLEGEKLFF

CDR3 length: 14
clone size: -
V gene: TRBV25-1
J gene: TRBJ1-6
D gene: -
CDR3 DNA: TGTGCCAGCAGAACTTCCGGGGGGGATTCACCCCTCCACTTT
CDR3 protein: CASRTSGGDSPLHF

CDR3 length: 16
clone size: -
V gene: TRBV6-1
J gene: TRBJ2-1
D gene: TRBD2
CDR3 DNA: TGTGCCAGCAGTGACGAGTCACTAGCGGGAGGGGATGAGCAGTTCTTC
CDR3 protein: CASSDESLAGGDEQFF

CDR3 length: 15
clone size: -
V gene: TRBV5-1
J gene: TRBJ2-3
D gene: -
CDR3 DNA: TGCGCCAGCAGCTTGGCAGGGGTGTACACAGATACGCAGTATTTT
CDR3 protein: CASSLAGVYTDTQYF

CDR3 length: 14
clone size: -
V gene: TRBV5-4
J gene: TRBJ2-7
D gene: -
CDR3 DNA: TGTGCCAGCAGACCTGAGGGGGGGCGGGTCGAGCAGTACTTC
CDR3 protein: CASRPEGGRVEQYF

CDR3 length: 15
clone size: -
V gene: TRBV5-1
J gene: TRBJ2-3
D gene: -
CDR3 DNA: TGCGCCAGCAGCTTTCTCCCGGGGAGCACAGATACGCAGTATTTT
CDR3 protein: CASSFLPGSTDTQYF

CDR3 length: 12
clone size: once
V gene: TRBV19
J gene: TRBJ1-1
D gene: -
CDR3 DNA: TGTGCCACTACCAATCGGAACACTGAAGCTTTCTTT
CDR3 protein: CATTNRNTEAFF

CDR3 length: 13
clone size: -
V gene: TRBV7-2
J gene: TRBJ1-1
D gene: TRBD1
CDR3 DNA: TGTGCCAGCAGCCCCAATGCAGGGGGAGAAGCTTTCTTT
CDR3 protein: CASSPNAGGEAFF

CDR3 length: 14
clone size: -
V gene: TRBV27
J gene: TRBJ2-7
D gene: -
CDR3 DNA: TGTGCCAGCAGTCCCAGACAGGTCTCCTACGAGCAGTACTTC
CDR3 protein: CASSPRQVSYEQYF